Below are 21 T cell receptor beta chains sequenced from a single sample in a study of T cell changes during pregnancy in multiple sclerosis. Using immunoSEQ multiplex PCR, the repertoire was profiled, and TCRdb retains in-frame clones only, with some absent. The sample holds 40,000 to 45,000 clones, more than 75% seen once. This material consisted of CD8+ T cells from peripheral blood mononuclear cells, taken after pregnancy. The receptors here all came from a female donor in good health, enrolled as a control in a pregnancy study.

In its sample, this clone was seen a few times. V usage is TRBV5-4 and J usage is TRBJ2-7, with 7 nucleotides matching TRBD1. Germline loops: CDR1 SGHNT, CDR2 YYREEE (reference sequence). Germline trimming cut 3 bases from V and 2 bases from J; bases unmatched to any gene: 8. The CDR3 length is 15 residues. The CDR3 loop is CASSWGTVLAYEQYF. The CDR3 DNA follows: TGTGCCAGCAGCTGGGGGACAGTCTTGGCCTACGAGCAGTACTTC.

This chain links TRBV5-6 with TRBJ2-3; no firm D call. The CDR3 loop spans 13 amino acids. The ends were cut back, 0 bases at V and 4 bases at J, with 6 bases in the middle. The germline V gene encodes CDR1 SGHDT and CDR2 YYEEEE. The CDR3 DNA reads TGTGCCAGCAGCTTGGACAGTGCAGATACGCAGTATTTT. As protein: CASSLDSADTQYF.

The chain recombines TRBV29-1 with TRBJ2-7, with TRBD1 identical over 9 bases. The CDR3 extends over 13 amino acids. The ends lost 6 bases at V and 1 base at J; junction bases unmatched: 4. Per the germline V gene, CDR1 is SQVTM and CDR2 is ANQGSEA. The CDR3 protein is CSVTGTGSYEQYF. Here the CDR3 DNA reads TGCAGCGTCACCGGGACAGGGTCCTACGAGCAGTACTTC.

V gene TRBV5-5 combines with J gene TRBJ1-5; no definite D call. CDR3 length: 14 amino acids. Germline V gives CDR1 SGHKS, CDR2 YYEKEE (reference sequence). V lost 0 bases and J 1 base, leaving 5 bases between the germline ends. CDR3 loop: CASSLDGSNQPQHF. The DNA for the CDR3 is TGTGCCAGCAGCTTGGACGGGAGCAATCAGCCCCAGCATTTT.

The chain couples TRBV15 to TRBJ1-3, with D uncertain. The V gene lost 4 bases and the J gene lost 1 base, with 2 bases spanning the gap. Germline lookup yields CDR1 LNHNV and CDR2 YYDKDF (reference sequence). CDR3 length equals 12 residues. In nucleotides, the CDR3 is TGTGCCACCAGCACGTCTGGAAACACCATATATTTT. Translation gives CATSTSGNTIYF.

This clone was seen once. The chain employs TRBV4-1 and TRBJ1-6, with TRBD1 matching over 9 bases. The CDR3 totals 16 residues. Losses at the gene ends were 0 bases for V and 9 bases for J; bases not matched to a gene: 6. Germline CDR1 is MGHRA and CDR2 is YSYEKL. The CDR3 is CASSQDSGQGISPLHF. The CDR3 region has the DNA TGCGCCAGCAGCCAAGATAGTGGACAGGGGATTTCACCCCTCCACTTT.

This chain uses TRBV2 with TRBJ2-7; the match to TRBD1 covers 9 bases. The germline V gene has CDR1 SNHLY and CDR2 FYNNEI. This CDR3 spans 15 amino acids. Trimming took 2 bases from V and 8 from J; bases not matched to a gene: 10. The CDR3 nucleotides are TGTGCCAGCAGTGAAACCCCACAGGGGGCGAAGAAGCAGTACTTC. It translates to CASSETPQGAKKQYF.

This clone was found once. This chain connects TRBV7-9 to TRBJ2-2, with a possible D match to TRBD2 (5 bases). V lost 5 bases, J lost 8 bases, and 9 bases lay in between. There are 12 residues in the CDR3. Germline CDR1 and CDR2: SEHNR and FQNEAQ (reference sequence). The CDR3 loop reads CASSLGRGELFF. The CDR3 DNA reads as TGTGCCAGCAGCCTAGGGAGAGGGGAGCTGTTTTTT.

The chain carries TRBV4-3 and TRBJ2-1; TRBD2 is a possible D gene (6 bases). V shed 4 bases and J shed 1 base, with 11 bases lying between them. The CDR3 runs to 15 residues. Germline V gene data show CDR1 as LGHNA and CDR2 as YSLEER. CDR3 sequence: CASSRDGGSYNEQFF. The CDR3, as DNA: TGCGCCAGCAGCCGCGACGGGGGTTCCTACAATGAGCAGTTCTTC.

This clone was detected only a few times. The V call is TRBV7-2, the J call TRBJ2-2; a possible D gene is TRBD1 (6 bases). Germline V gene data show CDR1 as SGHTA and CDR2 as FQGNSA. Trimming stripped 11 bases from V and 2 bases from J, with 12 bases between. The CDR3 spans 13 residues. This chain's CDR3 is CAGRGGNTGELFF. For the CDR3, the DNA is TGTGCCGGGCGAGGGGGTAACACCGGGGAGCTGTTTTTT.

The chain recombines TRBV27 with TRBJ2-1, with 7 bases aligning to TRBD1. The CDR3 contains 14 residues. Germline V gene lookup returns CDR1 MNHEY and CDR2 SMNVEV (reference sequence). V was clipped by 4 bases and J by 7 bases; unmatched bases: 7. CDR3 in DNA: TGTGCCAGCAGTTGGGCAGGGGGTGGGAATGAGCAGTTCTTC. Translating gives CASSWAGGGNEQFF.

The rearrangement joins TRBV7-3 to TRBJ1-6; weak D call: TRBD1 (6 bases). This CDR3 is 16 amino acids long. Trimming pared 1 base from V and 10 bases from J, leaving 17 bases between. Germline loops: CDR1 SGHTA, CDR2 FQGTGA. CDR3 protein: CASSLNRAALGSPLHF. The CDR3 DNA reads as TGTGCCAGCAGCTTAAACAGGGCTGCCTTAGGCTCACCCCTCCACTTT.

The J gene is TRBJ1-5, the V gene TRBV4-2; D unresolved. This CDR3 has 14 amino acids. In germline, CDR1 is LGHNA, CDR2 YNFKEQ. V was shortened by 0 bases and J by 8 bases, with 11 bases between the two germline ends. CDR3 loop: CASSQEVRPEPQHF. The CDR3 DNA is TGTGCCAGCAGCCAAGAAGTCAGGCCGGAGCCCCAGCATTTT.

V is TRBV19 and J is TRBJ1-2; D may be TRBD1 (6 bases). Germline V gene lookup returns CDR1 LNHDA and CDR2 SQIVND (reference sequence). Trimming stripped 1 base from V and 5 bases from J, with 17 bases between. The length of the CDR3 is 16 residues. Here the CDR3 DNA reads TGTGCCAGTAGTATAGGACCCCCGGGACAAGGATATGGCTACACCTTC. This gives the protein CASSIGPPGQGYGYTF.

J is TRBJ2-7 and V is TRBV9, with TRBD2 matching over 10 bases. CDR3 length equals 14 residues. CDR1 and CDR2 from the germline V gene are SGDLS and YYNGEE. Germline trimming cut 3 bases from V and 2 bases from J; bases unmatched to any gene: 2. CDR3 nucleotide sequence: TGTGCCAGCAGCGAGCGGGGGGGCCCCTACGAGCAGTACTTC. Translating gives CASSERGGPYEQYF.

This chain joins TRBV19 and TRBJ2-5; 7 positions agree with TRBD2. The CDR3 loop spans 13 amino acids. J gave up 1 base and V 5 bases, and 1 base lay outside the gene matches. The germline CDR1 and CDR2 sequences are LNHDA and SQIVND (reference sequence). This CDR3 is CASSERGQETQYF. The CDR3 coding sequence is TGTGCCAGTAGTGAGCGGGGCCAAGAGACCCAGTACTTC.

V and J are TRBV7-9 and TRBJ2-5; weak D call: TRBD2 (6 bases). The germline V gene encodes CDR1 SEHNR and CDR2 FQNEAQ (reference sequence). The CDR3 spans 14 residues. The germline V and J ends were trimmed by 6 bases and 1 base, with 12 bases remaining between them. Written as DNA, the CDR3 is TGTGCCAGCAGGACCGGGGGACCCCAAGAGACCCAGTACTTC. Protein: CASRTGGPQETQYF.

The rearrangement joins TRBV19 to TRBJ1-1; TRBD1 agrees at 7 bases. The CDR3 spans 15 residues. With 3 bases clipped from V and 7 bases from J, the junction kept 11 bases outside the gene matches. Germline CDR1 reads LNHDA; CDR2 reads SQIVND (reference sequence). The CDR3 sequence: CASSIEYRSGGEAFF. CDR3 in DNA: TGTGCCAGTAGTATTGAGTACCGCTCAGGGGGTGAAGCTTTCTTT. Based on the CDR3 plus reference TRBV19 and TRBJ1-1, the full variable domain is DGGITQSPKYLFRKEGQNVTLSCEQNLNHDAMYWYRQDPGQGLRLIYYSQIVNDFQKGDIAEGYSVSREKKESFPLTVTSAQKNPTAFYLCASSIEYRSGGEAFFGQGTRLTVV.

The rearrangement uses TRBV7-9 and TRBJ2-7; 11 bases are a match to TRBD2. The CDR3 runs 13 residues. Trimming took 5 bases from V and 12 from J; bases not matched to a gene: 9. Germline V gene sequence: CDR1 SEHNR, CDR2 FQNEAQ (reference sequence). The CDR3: CASSDGTSGDSYF. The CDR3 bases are TGTGCCAGCAGCGATGGGACTAGCGGAGATTCGTACTTC.

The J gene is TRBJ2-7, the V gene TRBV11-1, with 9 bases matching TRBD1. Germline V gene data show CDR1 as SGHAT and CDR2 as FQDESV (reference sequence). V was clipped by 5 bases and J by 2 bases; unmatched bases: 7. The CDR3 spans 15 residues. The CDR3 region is CASSQTGTGTYEQYF. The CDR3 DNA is TGTGCCAGCAGCCAGACCGGGACAGGGACCTACGAGCAGTACTTC.

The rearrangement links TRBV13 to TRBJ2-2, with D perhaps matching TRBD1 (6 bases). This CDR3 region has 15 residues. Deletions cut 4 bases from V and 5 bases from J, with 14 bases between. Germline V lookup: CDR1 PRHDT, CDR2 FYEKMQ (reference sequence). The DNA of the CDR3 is TGTGCCAGCAGCTCAACAGGGTATCGAACCGGGGAGCTGTTTTTT. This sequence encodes CASSSTGYRTGELFF.